This T cell receptor beta chain originates from a study of blood T cell repertoires in COVID-19. Study-level information: Italy, Spain and the United States were the sources of the convalescent and acute COVID-19 samples.

Participants came from about 23 US areas, aged about 18 to 100 years. This table comes from immunoSEQ multiplex PCR, and its TCRdb copy is limited to in-frame clones, with some not included. This sample has approximately 450,000 clones; nearly 90% occur once, and the top ten carry roughly 1.8%. Per the germline V gene, CDR1 is SGHRS and CDR2 is YFSETQ. CDR3 length: 17 amino acids. V was clipped by 1 base and J by 7 bases, with 20 bases between them. The TCR sequence derives from a woman aged 18-29 years with acute COVID-19. The V and J genes are TRBV5-1 and TRBJ1-4; D unclear. The sequencing sample was made of PBMCs or T cells enriched from blood (not recorded which). The CDR3 coding sequence is TGCGCCAGCAGCTTGAAGGCGGACCCACAACTAGGTGAAAAACTGTTTTTT. This encodes CASSLKADPQLGEKLFF. Full variable domain (rest looked up from reference TRBV5-1 and TRBJ1-4): KAGVTQTPRYLIKTRGQQVTLSCSPISGHRSVSWYQQTPGQGLQFLFEYFSETQRNKGNFPGRFSGRQFSNSRSEMNVSTLELGDSALYLCASSLKADPQLGEKLFFGSGTQLSVL.